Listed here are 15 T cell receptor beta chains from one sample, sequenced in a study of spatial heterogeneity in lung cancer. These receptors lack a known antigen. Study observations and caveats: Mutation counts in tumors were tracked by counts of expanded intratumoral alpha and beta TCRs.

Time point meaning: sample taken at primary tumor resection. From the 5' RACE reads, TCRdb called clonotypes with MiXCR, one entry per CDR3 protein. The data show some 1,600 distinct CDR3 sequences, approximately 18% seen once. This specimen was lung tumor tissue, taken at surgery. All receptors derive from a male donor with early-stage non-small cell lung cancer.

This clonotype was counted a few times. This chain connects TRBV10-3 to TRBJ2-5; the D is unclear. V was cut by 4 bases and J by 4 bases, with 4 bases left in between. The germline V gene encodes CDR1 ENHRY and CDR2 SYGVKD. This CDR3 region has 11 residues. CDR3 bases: TGTGCCATCAGTGGAGGAGAGACCCAGTACTTC. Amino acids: CAISGGETQYF.

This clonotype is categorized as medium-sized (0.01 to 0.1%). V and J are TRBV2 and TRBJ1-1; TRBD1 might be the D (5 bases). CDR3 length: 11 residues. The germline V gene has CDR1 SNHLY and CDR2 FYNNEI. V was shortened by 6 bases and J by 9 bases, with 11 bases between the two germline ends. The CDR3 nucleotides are TGTGCCAGCAGGGCCGGGACGCAAGCTTTCTTT. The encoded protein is CASRAGTQAFF.

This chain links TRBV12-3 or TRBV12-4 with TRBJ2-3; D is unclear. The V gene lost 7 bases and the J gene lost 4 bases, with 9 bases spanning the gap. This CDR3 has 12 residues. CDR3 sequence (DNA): TGTGCCAGCAACTTAGGGCCAGATACGCAGTATTTT. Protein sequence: CASNLGPDTQYF.

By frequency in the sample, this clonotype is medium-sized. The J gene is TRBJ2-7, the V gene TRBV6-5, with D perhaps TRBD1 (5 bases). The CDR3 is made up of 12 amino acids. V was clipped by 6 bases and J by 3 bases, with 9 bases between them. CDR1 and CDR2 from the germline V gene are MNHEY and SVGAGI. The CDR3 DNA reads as TGTGCCAGCAGGGGTAGGGGCTACGAGCAGTACTTC. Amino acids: CASRGRGYEQYF.

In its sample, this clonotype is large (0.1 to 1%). The CDR3 loop reads CASSQFGSSQETQYF. DNA for the CDR3: TGCGCCAGCAGTCAATTTGGGAGCAGTCAAGAGACCCAGTACTTC. This chain uses TRBV23-1 with TRBJ2-5, with D tentatively TRBD2 (5 bases). TRBV23-1 qualifies as an ORF whose function is uncertain. The V and J ends lost 1 base and 2 bases respectively, with 11 bases between them. The CDR3 extends over 15 amino acids.

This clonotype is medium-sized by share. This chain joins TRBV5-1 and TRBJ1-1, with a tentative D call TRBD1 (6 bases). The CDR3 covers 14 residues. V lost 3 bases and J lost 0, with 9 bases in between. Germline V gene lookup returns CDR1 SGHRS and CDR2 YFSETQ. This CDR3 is CASSSQGLNTEAFF. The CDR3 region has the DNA TGCGCCAGCAGCTCTCAGGGGTTGAACACTGAAGCTTTCTTT. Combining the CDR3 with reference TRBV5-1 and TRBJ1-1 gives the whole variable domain KAGVTQTPRYLIKTRGQQVTLSCSPISGHRSVSWYQQTPGQGLQFLFEYFSETQRNKGNFPGRFSGRQFSNSRSEMNVSTLELGDSALYLCASSSQGLNTEAFFGQGTRLTVV.

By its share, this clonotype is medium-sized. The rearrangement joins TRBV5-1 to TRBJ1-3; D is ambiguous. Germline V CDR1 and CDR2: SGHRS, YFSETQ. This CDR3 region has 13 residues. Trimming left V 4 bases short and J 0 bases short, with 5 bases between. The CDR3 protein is CASSRNSGNTIYF. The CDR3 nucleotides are TGCGCCAGCAGCCGGAACTCTGGAAACACCATATATTTT.

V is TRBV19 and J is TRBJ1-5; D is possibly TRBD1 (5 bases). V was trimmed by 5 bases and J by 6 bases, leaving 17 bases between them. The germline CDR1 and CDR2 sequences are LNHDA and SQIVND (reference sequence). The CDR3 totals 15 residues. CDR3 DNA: TGTGCCAGTAGTGCGGGACCGACCACGGGTCAGCCCCAGCATTTT. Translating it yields CASSAGPTTGQPQHF.

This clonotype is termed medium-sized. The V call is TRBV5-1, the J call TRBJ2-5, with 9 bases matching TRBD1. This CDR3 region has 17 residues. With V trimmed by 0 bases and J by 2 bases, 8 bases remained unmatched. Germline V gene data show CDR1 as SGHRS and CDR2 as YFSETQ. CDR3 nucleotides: TGCGCCAGCAGCTTGGGGGTCGGACAGGGGACACAAGAGACCCAGTACTTC. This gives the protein CASSLGVGQGTQETQYF.

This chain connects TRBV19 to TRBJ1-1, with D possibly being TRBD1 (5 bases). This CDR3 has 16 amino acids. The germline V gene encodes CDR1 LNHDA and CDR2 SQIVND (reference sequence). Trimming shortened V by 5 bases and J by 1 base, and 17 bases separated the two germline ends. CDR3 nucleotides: TGTGCCAGTAGTTTCATACCGGGACCGCAGAACACTGAAGCTTTCTTT. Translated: CASSFIPGPQNTEAFF.

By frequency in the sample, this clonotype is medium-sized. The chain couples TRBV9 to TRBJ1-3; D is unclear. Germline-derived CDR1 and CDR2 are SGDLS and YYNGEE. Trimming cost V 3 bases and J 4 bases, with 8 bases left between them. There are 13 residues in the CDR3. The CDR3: CASSARIGNTIYF. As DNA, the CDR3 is TGTGCCAGCAGCGCGAGGATAGGAAACACCATATATTTT. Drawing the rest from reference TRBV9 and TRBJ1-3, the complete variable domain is DSGVTQTPKHLITATGQRVTLRCSPRSGDLSVYWYQQSLDQGLQFLIQYYNGEERAKGNILERFSAQQFPDLHSELNLSSLELGDSALYFCASSARIGNTIYFGEGSWLTVV.

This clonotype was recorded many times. The CDR3 is CASSLRDTTPNEQFF. The CDR3, as DNA: TGTGCCAGCAGCCTCCGGGACACCACCCCAAATGAGCAGTTCTTC. This chain uses TRBV7-3 with TRBJ2-1; maybe TRBD1 (6 bases). V lost 5 bases, J lost 7 bases, and 18 bases lay in between. CDR3 length equals 15 residues. CDR1 and CDR2 (germline): SGHTA, FQGTGA.

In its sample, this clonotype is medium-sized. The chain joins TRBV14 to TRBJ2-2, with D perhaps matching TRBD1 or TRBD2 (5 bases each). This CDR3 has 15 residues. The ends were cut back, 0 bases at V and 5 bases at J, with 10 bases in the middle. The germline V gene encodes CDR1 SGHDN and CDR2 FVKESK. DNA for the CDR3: TGTGCCAGCAGCCAAGAAAGGGACGGGACCGGGGAGCTGTTTTTT. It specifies CASSQERDGTGELFF. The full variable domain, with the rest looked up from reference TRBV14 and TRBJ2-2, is EAGVTQFPSHSVIEKGQTVTLRCDPISGHDNLYWYRRVMGKEIKFLLHFVKESKQDESGMPNNRFLAERTGGTYSTLKVQPAELEDSGVYFCASSQERDGTGELFFGEGSRLTVL.

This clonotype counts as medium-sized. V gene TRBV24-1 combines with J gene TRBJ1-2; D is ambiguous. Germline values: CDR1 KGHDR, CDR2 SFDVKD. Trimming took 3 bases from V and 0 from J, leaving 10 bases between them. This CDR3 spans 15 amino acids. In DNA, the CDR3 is TGTGCCACCAGTGATGCAGGAAAAGCTAACTATGGCTACACCTTC. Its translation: CATSDAGKANYGYTF.

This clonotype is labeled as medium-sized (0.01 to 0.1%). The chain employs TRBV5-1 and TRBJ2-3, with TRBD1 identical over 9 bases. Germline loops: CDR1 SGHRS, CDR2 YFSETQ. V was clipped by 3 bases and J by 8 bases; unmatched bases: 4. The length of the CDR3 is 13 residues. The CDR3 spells CASSSGTGSTQYF. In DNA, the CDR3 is TGCGCCAGCAGCTCCGGGACAGGGAGTACGCAGTATTTT.